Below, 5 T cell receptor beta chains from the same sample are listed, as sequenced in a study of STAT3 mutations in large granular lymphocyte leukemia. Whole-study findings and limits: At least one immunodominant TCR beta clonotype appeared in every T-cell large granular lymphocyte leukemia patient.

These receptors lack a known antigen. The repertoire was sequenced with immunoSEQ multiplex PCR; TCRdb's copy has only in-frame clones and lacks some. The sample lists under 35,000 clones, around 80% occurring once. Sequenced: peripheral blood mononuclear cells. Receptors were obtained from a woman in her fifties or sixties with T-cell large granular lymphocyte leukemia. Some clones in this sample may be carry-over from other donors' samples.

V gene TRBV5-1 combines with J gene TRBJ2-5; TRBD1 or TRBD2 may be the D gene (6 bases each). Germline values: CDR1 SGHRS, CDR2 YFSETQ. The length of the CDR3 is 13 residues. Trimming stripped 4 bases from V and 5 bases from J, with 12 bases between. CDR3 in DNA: TGCGCCAGCAGCCCCGGAGGGGGGGAGACCCAGTACTTC. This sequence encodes CASSPGGGETQYF.

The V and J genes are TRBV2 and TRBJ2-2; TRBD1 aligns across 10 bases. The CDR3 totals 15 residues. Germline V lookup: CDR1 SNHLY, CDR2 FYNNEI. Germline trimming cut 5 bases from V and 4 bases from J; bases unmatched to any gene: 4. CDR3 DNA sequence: TGTGCCAGCAGTAGACAGGGGGCGGGCACCGGGGAGCTGTTTTTT. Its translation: CASSRQGAGTGELFF.

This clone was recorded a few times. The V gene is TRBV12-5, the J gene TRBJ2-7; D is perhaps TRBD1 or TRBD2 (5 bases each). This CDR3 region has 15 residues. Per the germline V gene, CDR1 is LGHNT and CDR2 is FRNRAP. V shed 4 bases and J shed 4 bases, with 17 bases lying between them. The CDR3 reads CASGSFRDVSYEQYF. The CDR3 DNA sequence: TGTGCTAGTGGTTCTTTCCGGGACGTCTCGTACGAGCAGTACTTC.

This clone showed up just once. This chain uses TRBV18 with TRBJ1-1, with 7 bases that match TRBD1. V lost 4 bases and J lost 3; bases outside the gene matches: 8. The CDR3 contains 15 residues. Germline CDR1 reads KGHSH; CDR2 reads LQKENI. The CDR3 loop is CASSLQLQGDTEAFF. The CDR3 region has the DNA TGTGCCAGCTCACTACAACTCCAGGGGGACACTGAAGCTTTCTTT.

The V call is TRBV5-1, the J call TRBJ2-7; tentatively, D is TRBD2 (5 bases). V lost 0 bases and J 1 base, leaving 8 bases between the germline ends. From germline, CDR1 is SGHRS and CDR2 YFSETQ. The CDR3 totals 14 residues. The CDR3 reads CASSLDPGSYEQYF. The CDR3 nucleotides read TGCGCCAGCAGCTTGGACCCGGGATCCTACGAGCAGTACTTC.